A selection of T cell receptor beta chains follows, all from one sample in a study of control samples from healthy donors and cancer patients. Using immunoSEQ multiplex PCR, the repertoire was profiled, and TCRdb retains in-frame clones only, with some absent. The data contain 140,000 or so clones, over 90% of them seen just once; the ten biggest clones take up approximately 15%. Sequenced sample: PBMCs. These receptors came from a man aged 55 to 70 with colorectal cancer. Both conserved end residues are part of each CDR3. A D gene is named only where the DNA matches it firmly. The size entry is marked missing in some rows and otherwise reads once, few, many or a size class.

V: TRBV7-2
D: TRBD2
J: TRBJ2-7
size: NA
CDR3: CASIPSLAGGSYEQYF
DNA: TGTGCCAGCATCCCCTCGTTAGCGGGGGGGTCCTACGAGCAGTACTTC

V: TRBV10-3
D: NA
J: TRBJ2-7
size: NA
CDR3: CATREINEQYF
DNA: TGTGCCACCAGGGAGATCAACGAGCAGTACTTC

V: TRBV4-2
D: TRBD1
J: TRBJ1-2
size: NA
CDR3: CASSQAGQGANGYTF
DNA: TGTGCCAGCAGCCAAGCGGGACAGGGGGCAAATGGCTACACCTTC

V: TRBV27
D: NA
J: TRBJ2-2
size: NA
CDR3: CAAASPAGGELFF
DNA: TGTGCCGCTGCCTCCCCGGCGGGCGGGGAGCTGTTTTTT

V: TRBV11-3
D: TRBD2
J: TRBJ2-1
size: NA
CDR3: CASSFGLAGGSGNEQFF
DNA: TGTGCCAGCAGCTTTGGGCTAGCGGGGGGGAGTGGGAATGAGCAGTTCTTC

V: TRBV19
D: TRBD2
J: TRBJ2-3
size: NA
CDR3: CASSILAGVSTDTQYF
DNA: TGTGCCAGTAGTATTCTAGCGGGGGTTAGCACAGATACGCAGTATTTT

V: TRBV19
D: NA
J: TRBJ1-1
size: NA
CDR3: CASSVQGWVRTEAFF
DNA: TGTGCCAGTAGTGTGCAGGGTTGGGTGAGAACTGAAGCTTTCTTT

V: TRBV9
D: NA
J: TRBJ1-6
size: NA
CDR3: CASSVEVSYNSPLHF
DNA: TGTGCCAGCAGCGTAGAGGTCTCCTATAATTCACCCCTCCACTTT

V: TRBV5-1
D: NA
J: TRBJ2-3
size: NA
CDR3: CASSLAGFTDTQYF
DNA: TGCGCCAGCAGCCTTGCGGGGTTCACAGATACGCAGTATTTT

V: TRBV10-2
D: TRBD1
J: TRBJ2-1
size: NA
CDR3: CASSESGTGINNEQFF
DNA: TGCGCCAGCAGTGAGTCGGGGACAGGGATCAACAATGAGCAGTTCTTC

V: TRBV27
D: NA
J: TRBJ1-2
size: NA
CDR3: CASMGYYGYTF
DNA: TGTGCCAGCATGGGCTACTATGGCTACACCTTC

V: TRBV3-1/TRBV3-2
D: NA
J: TRBJ1-2
size: NA
CDR3: CASSQDRAGAAIANYGYTF
DNA: TGTGCCAGCAGCCAAGATCGTGCGGGGGCCGCCATTGCTAACTATGGCTACACCTTC

V: TRBV5-4
D: TRBD1
J: TRBJ2-7
size: NA
CDR3: CASSPTGGRVYEQYF
DNA: TGTGCCAGCAGCCCTACAGGGGGAAGGGTTTACGAGCAGTACTTC

V: TRBV5-8
D: TRBD2
J: TRBJ2-7
size: NA
CDR3: CASSSALAGGNSYEQYF
DNA: TGTGCCAGCAGCTCGGCATTAGCGGGGGGCAACTCCTACGAGCAGTACTTC

V: TRBV15
D: NA
J: TRBJ1-1
size: NA
CDR3: CATSRDLTGRKTEAFF
DNA: TGTGCCACCAGCAGAGATCTTACAGGTCGAAAGACTGAAGCTTTCTTT

V: TRBV15
D: TRBD1
J: TRBJ1-2
size: NA
CDR3: CATDRDRGAYGYTF
DNA: TGTGCCACCGATAGAGACAGGGGTGCCTATGGCTACACCTTC

V: TRBV4-2
D: NA
J: TRBJ1-1
size: NA
CDR3: CASSRDPGGDTEAFF
DNA: TGTGCCAGCAGCCGGGATCCCGGGGGAGACACTGAAGCTTTCTTT

V: TRBV9
D: NA
J: TRBJ2-1
size: NA
CDR3: CASSLGLASSYNEQFF
DNA: TGTGCCAGCAGCCTGGGGTTAGCCTCCTCCTACAATGAGCAGTTCTTC

V: TRBV5-1
D: TRBD1
J: TRBJ2-3
size: NA
CDR3: CASSSLQTGLSSDTQYF
DNA: TGCGCCAGCAGCTCCCTGCAGACAGGGCTTTCATCAGATACGCAGTATTTT

V: TRBV11-2
D: NA
J: TRBJ2-4
size: NA
CDR3: CASSLAGVKNIQYF
DNA: TGTGCCAGCAGCTTAGCAGGAGTCAAAAACATTCAGTACTTC

V: TRBV4-2
D: NA
J: TRBJ1-2
size: NA
CDR3: CASRVGNYGYTF
DNA: TGTGCCAGCAGGGTGGGCAACTATGGCTACACCTTC

V: TRBV15
D: NA
J: TRBJ1-2
size: NA
CDR3: CATSAYREAHYGYTF
DNA: TGTGCCACCTCGGCTTACAGGGAGGCCCACTATGGCTACACCTTC

V: TRBV4-1
D: NA
J: TRBJ2-3
size: NA
CDR3: CASSQAHRVADTQYF
DNA: TGCGCCAGCAGCCAAGCGCACAGGGTGGCAGATACGCAGTATTTT

V: TRBV28
D: NA
J: TRBJ2-7
size: NA
CDR3: CASRGRGSLYEQYF
DNA: TGTGCCAGCAGGGGACGGGGCAGCCTCTACGAGCAGTACTTC

V: TRBV10-3
D: NA
J: TRBJ2-5
size: NA
CDR3: CAISDGAQGGETQYF
DNA: TGTGCCATCAGTGACGGCGCCCAGGGGGGGGAGACCCAGTACTTC

V: TRBV24-1
D: NA
J: TRBJ2-7
size: NA
CDR3: CATSDLTGTQYF
DNA: TGTGCCACCAGTGATTTAACAGGCACGCAGTACTTC

V: TRBV27
D: TRBD2
J: TRBJ2-2
size: NA
CDR3: CASSSHSGGRYTGELFF
DNA: TGTGCCAGCAGTTCCCATAGCGGGGGCCGATACACCGGGGAGCTGTTTTTT

V: TRBV27
D: TRBD1
J: TRBJ1-5
size: NA
CDR3: CASSPRDRGVSNQPQHF
DNA: TGTGCCAGCAGTCCCCGGGACAGGGGGGTTAGCAATCAGCCCCAGCATTTT

V: TRBV6-6
D: NA
J: TRBJ2-7
size: NA
CDR3: CASSLGTAYEQYF
DNA: TGTGCCAGCAGTTTGGGGACGGCCTACGAGCAGTACTTC

V: TRBV10-3
D: TRBD1
J: TRBJ2-3
size: NA
CDR3: CATGDRGTDTQYF
DNA: TGTGCCACCGGGGACAGGGGCACAGATACGCAGTATTTT

V: TRBV12-5
D: NA
J: TRBJ1-1
size: NA
CDR3: CASGPSILPNTEAFF
DNA: TGTGCTAGTGGTCCCTCCATACTTCCTAACACTGAAGCTTTCTTT

V: TRBV6-5
D: NA
J: TRBJ2-2
size: NA
CDR3: CASISLVGFTGELFF
DNA: TGTGCCAGCATCTCCCTGGTAGGGTTCACCGGGGAGCTGTTTTTT

V: TRBV3-1/TRBV3-2
D: TRBD1
J: TRBJ1-2
size: NA
CDR3: CASSLRDSYGYTF
DNA: TGTGCCAGCAGTCTCCGGGACAGCTATGGCTACACCTTC

V: TRBV5-8
D: NA
J: TRBJ1-5
size: NA
CDR3: CASSLWNQPQHF
DNA: TGTGCCAGCAGCTTGTGGAATCAGCCCCAGCATTTT

V: TRBV3-1/TRBV3-2
D: NA
J: TRBJ2-2
size: NA
CDR3: CASSLAVQTNTGELFF
DNA: TGTGCCAGCAGCCTCGCGGTCCAGACGAACACCGGGGAGCTGTTTTTT

V: TRBV19
D: TRBD1
J: TRBJ1-4
size: NA
CDR3: CASSIRRGDSGEKLFF
DNA: TGTGCCAGTAGTATTAGGAGGGGGGACAGCGGTGAAAAACTGTTTTTT

V: TRBV27
D: TRBD2
J: TRBJ2-7
size: NA
CDR3: CASSTRGDISYEQYF
DNA: TGTGCCAGCAGCACTCGGGGGGATATCTCCTACGAGCAGTACTTC

V: TRBV12-3/TRBV12-4
D: NA
J: TRBJ1-1
size: NA
CDR3: CASSSDKSEAFF
DNA: TGTGCCAGCAGTTCCGACAAGTCCGAAGCTTTCTTT

V: TRBV6-1
D: NA
J: TRBJ1-1
size: NA
CDR3: CASSEAQKGNTEAFF
DNA: TGTGCCAGCAGTGAAGCCCAGAAGGGAAATACTGAAGCTTTCTTT

V: TRBV19
D: NA
J: TRBJ1-5
size: NA
CDR3: CASRYSNQPQHF
DNA: TGTGCCAGCCGGTATAGCAATCAGCCCCAGCATTTT

V: TRBV3-1/TRBV3-2
D: NA
J: TRBJ2-4
size: NA
CDR3: CASSQVLAKNIQYF
DNA: TGTGCCAGCAGCCAAGTATTAGCCAAAAACATTCAGTACTTC

V: TRBV27
D: NA
J: TRBJ1-1
size: NA
CDR3: CASSIERRTEAFF
DNA: TGTGCCAGCAGTATTGAGCGGAGGACTGAAGCTTTCTTT

V: TRBV7-2
D: NA
J: TRBJ1-6
size: NA
CDR3: CASSLGAVNSPLHF
DNA: TGTGCCAGCAGCTTAGGAGCGGTAAATTCACCCCTCCACTTT

V: TRBV6-5
D: TRBD2
J: TRBJ2-7
size: NA
CDR3: CASRVTSGSSYEQYF
DNA: TGTGCCAGCAGAGTTACTAGCGGAAGCTCCTACGAGCAGTACTTC

V: TRBV6-5
D: NA
J: TRBJ2-7
size: NA
CDR3: CASSSGPYEQYF
DNA: TGTGCCAGCAGTAGTGGACCCTACGAGCAGTACTTC

V: TRBV4-1
D: NA
J: TRBJ1-4
size: once
CDR3: CASSQVWGEKLFF
DNA: TGCGCCAGCAGCCAAGTTTGGGGTGAAAAACTGTTTTTT

V: TRBV4-1
D: NA
J: TRBJ2-7
size: NA
CDR3: CASSSLTYEQYF
DNA: TGCGCCAGCAGCAGCCTAACCTACGAGCAGTACTTC

V: TRBV21-1
D: NA
J: TRBJ1-6
size: NA
CDR3: CASSTPGGQGQSYNSPLHF
DNA: TGTGCCAGCAGCACCCCAGGAGGGCAGGGTCAGTCCTATAATTCACCCCTCCACTTT

V: TRBV4-1
D: TRBD1
J: TRBJ1-3
size: NA
CDR3: CASSQTLTDRGPGNTIYF
DNA: TGCGCCAGCAGCCAAACCCTCACAGACAGGGGGCCTGGAAACACCATATATTTT

V: TRBV7-2
D: NA
J: TRBJ1-1
size: NA
CDR3: CASSLEGVGTEAFF
DNA: TGTGCCAGCAGCTTAGAGGGGGTTGGCACTGAAGCTTTCTTT

V: TRBV2
D: NA
J: TRBJ2-3
size: NA
CDR3: CASRFRVSSTDTQYF
DNA: TGTGCCAGCCGTTTCAGGGTCTCTAGCACAGATACGCAGTATTTT

V: TRBV3-1/TRBV3-2
D: NA
J: TRBJ1-3
size: NA
CDR3: CASSPSYSGNTIYF
DNA: TGTGCCAGCAGCCCCTCTTACTCTGGAAACACCATATATTTT

V: TRBV3-1/TRBV3-2
D: TRBD1
J: TRBJ2-3
size: NA
CDR3: CASSPPGTGTDTQYF
DNA: TGTGCCAGCAGCCCTCCCGGGACAGGCACAGATACGCAGTATTTT

V: TRBV5-8
D: TRBD1
J: TRBJ2-6
size: NA
CDR3: CASTSGQHSGANVLTF
DNA: TGTGCCAGCACCTCGGGACAGCACTCTGGGGCCAACGTCCTGACTTTC